This entry describes one T cell receptor (beta chain). The method was immunoSEQ multiplex PCR; TCRdb's version includes in-frame clones alone and lacks a portion of them. Among around 300,000 clones listed, around 89% were seen once. This entry comes from a study of Ad26.COV2.S vaccination and SARS-CoV-2 variants. Germline CDR1 reads LGHDT; CDR2 reads YNNKEL (reference sequence). This CDR3 spans 15 amino acids. V lost 1 base to trimming and J lost 2 bases, with 9 bases between them. As to treatment: around 19 received Ad26.COV2.S at low or high dose, single or two shots; about 5 received placebo; per-sample allocation not given. The samples were gathered on day 63 after the first injection of vaccine or placebo.

The clonotype comes from a person between 18 and 65 years old who received the Ad26.COV2.S COVID-19 vaccine or a placebo. The source was peripheral blood, collected in a trial of Ad26.COV2.S vaccine versus placebo. J is TRBJ1-5 and V is TRBV3-1 (or the pseudogene TRBV3-2); perhaps TRBD1 as D (6 bases). The CDR3 DNA follows: TGTGCCAGCAGCCAAGCACAGGGAGGCAATCAGCCCCAGCATTTT. It is translated as CASSQAQGGNQPQHF.